This T cell receptor beta chain was identified in a study of blood T cell repertoires in COVID-19. At the level of the study: Sites in the United States, Italy and Spain provided acute and convalescent COVID-19 samples.

CDR1 and CDR2 (germline): MNHEY, SMNVEV (reference sequence). J lost 2 bases, V lost 3 bases, and 3 bases had no gene match. The CDR3 loop spans 14 amino acids. As concerns this clone: This specimen includes other DNA sequences encoding the same CDR3.

Clones were sequenced by immunoSEQ multiplex PCR, and TCRdb holds only the in-frame ones, with some missing. The sample holds 270,000 or so clones, 80% to 90% seen once. The sequenced sample consisted of PBMCs or T cells enriched from blood (not recorded which). The source is a woman in her twenties or thirties with acute COVID-19. J is TRBJ2-7 and V is TRBV27; 8 bases are a match to TRBD2. The CDR3 region is CASSFAGGPYEQYF. CDR3 DNA sequence: TGTGCCAGCAGTTTCGCGGGAGGACCCTACGAGCAGTACTTC.